Sequencing of this T cell receptor (beta chain) was carried out in a study of blood T cell repertoires in COVID-19. Using immunoSEQ multiplex PCR, the repertoire was profiled, and TCRdb retains in-frame clones only, with some absent. The table has roughly 260,000 clones, 88% seen once. V was shortened by 2 bases and J by 1 base, with 18 bases between the two germline ends. The germline V gene encodes CDR1 MNHEY and CDR2 SVGEGT. The CDR3 runs 18 residues. The specimen sequenced was peripheral blood. This rearrangement joins TRBV6-2 or TRBV6-3 to TRBJ1-5, with D possibly TRBD1 on 6 matching bases. The sequence derives from a woman in her 30s with COVID-19, enrolled during active disease. The CDR3 spells CASSYTGTSARSNQPQHF. CDR3 DNA: TGTGCCAGCAGTTACACGGGGACATCAGCGAGAAGCAATCAGCCCCAGCATTTT.